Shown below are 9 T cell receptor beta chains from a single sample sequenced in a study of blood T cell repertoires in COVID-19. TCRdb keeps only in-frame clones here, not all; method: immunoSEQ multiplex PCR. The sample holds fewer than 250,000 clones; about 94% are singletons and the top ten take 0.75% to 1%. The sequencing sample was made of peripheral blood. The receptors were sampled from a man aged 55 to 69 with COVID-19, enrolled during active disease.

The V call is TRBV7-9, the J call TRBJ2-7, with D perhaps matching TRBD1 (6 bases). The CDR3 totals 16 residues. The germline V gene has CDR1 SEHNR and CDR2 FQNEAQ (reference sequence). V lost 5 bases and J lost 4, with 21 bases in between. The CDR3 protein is CASSTRDTPSGYEQYF. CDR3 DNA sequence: TGTGCCAGCAGCACCCGGGACACCCCCTCCGGGTACGAGCAGTACTTC.

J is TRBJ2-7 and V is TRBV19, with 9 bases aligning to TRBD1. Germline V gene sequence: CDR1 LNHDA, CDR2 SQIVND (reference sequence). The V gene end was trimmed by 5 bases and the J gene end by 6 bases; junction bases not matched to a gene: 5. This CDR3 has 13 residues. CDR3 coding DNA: TGTGCCAGTAGTCGGGACAGGGAAGGCGAGCAGTACTTC. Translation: CASSRDREGEQYF.

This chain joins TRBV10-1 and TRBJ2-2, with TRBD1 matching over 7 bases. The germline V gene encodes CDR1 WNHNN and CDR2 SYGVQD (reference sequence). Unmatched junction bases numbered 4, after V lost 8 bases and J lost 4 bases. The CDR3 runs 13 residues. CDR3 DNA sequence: TGCGCCAGCCAGGGACAGACCACCGGGGAGCTGTTTTTT. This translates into CASQGQTTGELFF.

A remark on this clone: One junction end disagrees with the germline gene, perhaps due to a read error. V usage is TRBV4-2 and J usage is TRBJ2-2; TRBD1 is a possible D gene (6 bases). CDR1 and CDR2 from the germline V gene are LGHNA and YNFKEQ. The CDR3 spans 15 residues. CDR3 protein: CASSQPGQPAGELFF. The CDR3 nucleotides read TGTGCCAGCAGCCAGCCCGGACAGCCCGCCGGAGAGCTGTTTTTT.

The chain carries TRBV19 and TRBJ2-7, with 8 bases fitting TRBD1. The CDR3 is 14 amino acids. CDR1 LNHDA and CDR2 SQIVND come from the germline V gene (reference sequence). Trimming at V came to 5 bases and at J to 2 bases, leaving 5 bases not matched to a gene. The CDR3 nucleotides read TGTGCCAGTAGTGAAAGGACAGGGACCTACGAGCAGTACTTC. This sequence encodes CASSERTGTYEQYF.

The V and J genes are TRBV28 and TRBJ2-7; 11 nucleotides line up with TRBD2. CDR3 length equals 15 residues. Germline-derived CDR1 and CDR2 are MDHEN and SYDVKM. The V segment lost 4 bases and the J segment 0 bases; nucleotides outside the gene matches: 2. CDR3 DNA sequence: TGTGCCAGCAGTTCTAGCGGGAGGAACTCCTACGAGCAGTACTTC. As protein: CASSSSGRNSYEQYF.

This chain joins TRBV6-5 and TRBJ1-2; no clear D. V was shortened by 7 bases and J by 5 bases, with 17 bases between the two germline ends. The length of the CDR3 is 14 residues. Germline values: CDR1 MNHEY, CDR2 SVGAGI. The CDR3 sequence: CASIGVLAPYGYTF. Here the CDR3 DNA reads TGTGCCAGCATCGGGGTTCTAGCCCCTTATGGCTACACCTTC.

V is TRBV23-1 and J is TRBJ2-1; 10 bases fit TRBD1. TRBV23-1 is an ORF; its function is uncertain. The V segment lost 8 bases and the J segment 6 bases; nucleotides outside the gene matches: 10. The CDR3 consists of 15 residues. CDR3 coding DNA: TGCGCCAGCTCTCAAGGGACAGGGGAAACCAATGAGCAGTTCTTC. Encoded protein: CASSQGTGETNEQFF.

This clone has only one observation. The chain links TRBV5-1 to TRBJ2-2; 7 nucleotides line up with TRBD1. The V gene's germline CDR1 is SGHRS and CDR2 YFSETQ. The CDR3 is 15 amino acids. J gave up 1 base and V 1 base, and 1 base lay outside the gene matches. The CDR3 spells CASSLWTGNTGELFF. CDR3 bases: TGCGCCAGCAGCTTGTGGACAGGGAACACCGGGGAGCTGTTTTTT. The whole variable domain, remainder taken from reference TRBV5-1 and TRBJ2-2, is KAGVTQTPRYLIKTRGQQVTLSCSPISGHRSVSWYQQTPGQGLQFLFEYFSETQRNKGNFPGRFSGRQFSNSRSEMNVSTLELGDSALYLCASSLWTGNTGELFFGEGSRLTVL.